These 5 T cell receptor beta chains originate from one sample sequenced in a study of CD8 T cells in ankylosing spondylitis. TCRdb itself ran the 5' RACE reads through MiXCR, one entry per CDR3 protein. The repertoire holds under 200,000 distinct CDR3 sequences, with 8.5% to 10% as singletons. The sample was blood, either unsorted or a sorted T cell fraction (not recorded which). The receptors shown here come from a female donor with ankylosing spondylitis or in good health (not recorded which).

This clonotype was counted only a few times. J is TRBJ2-7 and V is TRBV27; D might be TRBD2 (5 bases). This CDR3 has 16 amino acids. The germline V gene has CDR1 MNHEY and CDR2 SMNVEV (reference sequence). The V end lost 0 bases, the J end lost 4 bases, and 16 bases lay between the germline ends. The CDR3 sequence: CASSLSRELPLYEQYF. CDR3 sequence (DNA): TGTGCCAGCAGTTTATCGAGGGAACTCCCTCTATACGAGCAGTACTTC.

This clonotype was detected a few times. The chain employs TRBV2 and TRBJ2-5; D perhaps matches TRBD2 (6 bases). CDR3 size: 14 residues. V was shortened by 8 bases and J by 0 bases, with 13 bases between the two germline ends. Germline-derived CDR1 and CDR2 are SNHLY and FYNNEI. CDR3 in amino acids: CASLMREDQETQYF. CDR3 DNA sequence: TGTGCCAGCTTGATGAGGGAGGACCAAGAGACCCAGTACTTC.

This clonotype was seen a few times. J is TRBJ2-5 and V is TRBV7-9; D could derive from TRBD1 or TRBD2 (5 bases each). Germline assignment: CDR1 SEHNR and CDR2 FQNEAQ (reference sequence). V gave up 5 bases and J gave up 7 bases, with 20 bases separating them. The CDR3 has 15 amino acids. The CDR3 here is CASSRRLGTSGTQYF. CDR3 nucleotide sequence: TGTGCCAGCAGCCGGAGGTTGGGGACCTCCGGGACCCAGTACTTC.

The rearrangement joins TRBV27 to TRBJ2-1; the D gene is possibly TRBD2 (6 bases). CDR3 length: 14 amino acids. With 3 bases removed from V and 4 bases from J, the gap between germline ends came to 10 bases. Germline values: CDR1 MNHEY, CDR2 SMNVEV (reference sequence). The CDR3 protein is CASSFSGPYNEQFF. CDR3 bases: TGTGCCAGCAGTTTTAGCGGCCCTTACAATGAGCAGTTCTTC.

A few counts support this clonotype. This CDR3 is CSARTGTGAVDQPQHF. The CDR3 DNA is TGCAGTGCTAGAACCGGGACAGGGGCGGTAGACCAGCCCCAGCATTTT. The chain has TRBV20-1 and TRBJ1-5, with 10 bases fitting TRBD1. Trimming at V came to 2 bases and at J to 7 bases, leaving 11 bases not matched to a gene. There are 16 residues in the CDR3. Germline loops: CDR1 DFQATT, CDR2 SNEGSKA (reference sequence).